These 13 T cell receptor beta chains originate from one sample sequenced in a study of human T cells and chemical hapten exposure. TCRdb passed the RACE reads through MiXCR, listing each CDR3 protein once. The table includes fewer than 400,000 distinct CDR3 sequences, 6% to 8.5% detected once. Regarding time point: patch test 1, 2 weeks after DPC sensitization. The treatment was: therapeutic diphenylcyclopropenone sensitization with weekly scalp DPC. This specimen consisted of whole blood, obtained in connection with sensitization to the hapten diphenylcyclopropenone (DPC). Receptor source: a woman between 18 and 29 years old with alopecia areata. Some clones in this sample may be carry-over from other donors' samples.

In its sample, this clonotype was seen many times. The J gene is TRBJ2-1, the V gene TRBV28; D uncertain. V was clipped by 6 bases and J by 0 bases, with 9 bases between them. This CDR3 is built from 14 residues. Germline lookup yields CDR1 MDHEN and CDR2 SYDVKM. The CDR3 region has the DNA TGTGCCAGCAGGCATAGCAGCTCCTACAATGAGCAGTTCTTC. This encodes CASRHSSSYNEQFF.

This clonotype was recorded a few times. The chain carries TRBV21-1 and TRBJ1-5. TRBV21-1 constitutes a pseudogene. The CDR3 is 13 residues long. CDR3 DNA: TGTGCCAGCAGGTGGATGGGCAATCAGCCCCAGCATTTT. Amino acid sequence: CASRWMGNQPQHF.

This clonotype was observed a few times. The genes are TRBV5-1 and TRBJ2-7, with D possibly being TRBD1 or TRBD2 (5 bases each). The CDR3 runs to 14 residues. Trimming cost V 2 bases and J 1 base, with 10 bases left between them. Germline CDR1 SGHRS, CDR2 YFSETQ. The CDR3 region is CASSLRDRSYEQYF. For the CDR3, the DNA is TGCGCCAGCAGCTTAAGGGACCGGTCCTACGAGCAGTACTTC.

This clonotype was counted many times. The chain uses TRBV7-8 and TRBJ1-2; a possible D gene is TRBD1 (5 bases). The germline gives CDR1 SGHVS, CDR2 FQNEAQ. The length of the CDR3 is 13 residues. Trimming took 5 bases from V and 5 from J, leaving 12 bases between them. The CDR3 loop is CASSLDSDYGYTF. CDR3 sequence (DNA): TGTGCCAGCAGCCTAGACAGTGATTATGGCTACACCTTC.

The CDR3 DNA reads TGTGCCAGCAGCCGGACGGGTGCTAGCACAGATACGCAGTATTTT. Its translation is CASSRTGASTDTQYF. The V gene is TRBV5-4, the J gene TRBJ2-3; D is unclear. Trimming shortened V by 4 bases and J by 0 bases, and 12 bases separated the two germline ends. This CDR3 spans 15 amino acids. The V gene's germline CDR1 is SGHNT and CDR2 YYREEE (reference sequence).

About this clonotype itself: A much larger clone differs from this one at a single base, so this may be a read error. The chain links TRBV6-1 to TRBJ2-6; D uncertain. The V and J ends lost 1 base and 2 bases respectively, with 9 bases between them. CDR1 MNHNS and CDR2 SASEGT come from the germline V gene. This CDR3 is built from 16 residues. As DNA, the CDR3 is TGTGCCAGCAGTGAAGTTTTGGAGACTGGGGCCAACGTCCTGACTTTC. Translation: CASSEVLETGANVLTF.

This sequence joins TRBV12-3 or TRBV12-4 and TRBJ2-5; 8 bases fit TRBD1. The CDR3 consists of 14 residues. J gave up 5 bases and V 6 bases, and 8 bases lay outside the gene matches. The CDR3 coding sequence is TGTGCCAGCAGCCGGACAGGGCGCCGCGAGACCCAGTACTTC. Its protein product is CASSRTGRRETQYF.

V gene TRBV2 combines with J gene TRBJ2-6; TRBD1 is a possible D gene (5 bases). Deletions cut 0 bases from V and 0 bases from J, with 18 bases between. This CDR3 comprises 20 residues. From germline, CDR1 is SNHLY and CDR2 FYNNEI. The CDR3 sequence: CASSEAIWTIGDSGANVLTF. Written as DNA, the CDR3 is TGTGCCAGCAGTGAAGCGATCTGGACGATAGGGGACTCTGGGGCCAACGTCCTGACTTTC.

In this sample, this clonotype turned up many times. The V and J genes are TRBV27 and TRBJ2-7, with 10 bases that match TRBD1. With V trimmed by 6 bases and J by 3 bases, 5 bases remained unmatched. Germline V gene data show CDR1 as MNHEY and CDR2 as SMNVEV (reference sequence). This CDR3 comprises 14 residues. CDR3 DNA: TGTGCCAGCAGCCTGACAGGGGGCCGCTACGAGCAGTACTTC. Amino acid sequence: CASSLTGGRYEQYF.

CDR3 protein: CASSPFAGAKNIQYF. The CDR3, as DNA: TGCGCCAGCAGCCCTTTTGCAGGGGCCAAAAACATTCAGTACTTC. The chain is built from TRBV4-1 and TRBJ2-4; a weak D match, TRBD1 (5 bases). Per the germline V gene, CDR1 is MGHRA and CDR2 is YSYEKL. The CDR3 runs to 15 residues. The germline V and J ends were trimmed by 4 bases and 1 base, with 11 bases remaining between them.

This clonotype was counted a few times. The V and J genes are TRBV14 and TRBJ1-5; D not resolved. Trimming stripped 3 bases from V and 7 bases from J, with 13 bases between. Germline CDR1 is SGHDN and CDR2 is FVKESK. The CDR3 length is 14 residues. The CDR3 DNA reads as TGTGCCAGCAGCCAGGATCCCGCTGGGCAGCCCCAGCATTTT. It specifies CASSQDPAGQPQHF.

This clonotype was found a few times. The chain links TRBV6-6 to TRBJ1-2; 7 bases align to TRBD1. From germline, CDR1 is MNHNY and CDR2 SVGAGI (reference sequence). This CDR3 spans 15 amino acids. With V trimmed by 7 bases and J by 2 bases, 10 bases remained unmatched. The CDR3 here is CASTLTQGGNYGYTF. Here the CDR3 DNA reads TGTGCCAGCACCTTAACCCAGGGGGGGAACTATGGCTACACCTTC.

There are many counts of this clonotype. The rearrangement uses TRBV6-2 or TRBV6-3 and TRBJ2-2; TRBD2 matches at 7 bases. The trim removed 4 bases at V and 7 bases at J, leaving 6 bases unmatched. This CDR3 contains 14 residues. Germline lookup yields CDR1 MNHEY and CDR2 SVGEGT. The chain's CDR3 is CASSSGLGSGELFF. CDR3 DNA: TGTGCCAGCAGTTCTGGACTAGGGAGCGGGGAGCTGTTTTTT.